This T cell receptor (beta chain) was recovered during a study of patients and donors after allogeneic stem cell transplantation. TCRdb independently ran MiXCR on the RT-PCR reads; one entry per CDR3 protein. The data contain hundreds of thousands of distinct CDR3 sequences, around 16% of them singletons. The specimen sequenced was blood, either unsorted or a sorted T cell fraction (not recorded which). This receptor was obtained from a human donor who was either an allogeneic HSCT recipient or a stem cell or donor lymphocyte infusion donor (not recorded which). It is not recorded whose cells these are; they may come from a transplant donor.

CDR3 nucleotide sequence: TGTGCCAGCAGTGAAGGAGGGGGCCTCAACTATGGCTACACCTTC. Protein: CASSEGGGLNYGYTF. The chain recombines TRBV6-1 with TRBJ1-2, with 7 positions matching TRBD1. The junction had 4 bases not matched to a gene; V was cut back by 1 base and J by 2 bases. Germline loops: CDR1 MNHNS, CDR2 SASEGT. This CDR3 is built from 15 residues.